This paragraph reports one TCR beta chain. Its antigen remains unidentified. Germline lookup yields CDR1 SEHNR and CDR2 FQNEAQ (reference sequence). The CDR3 totals 13 residues. The V end was cut by 5 bases, the J end by 3 bases, with 11 bases between. The data were obtained in a study of T cell repertoires in cytomegalovirus infection. Across the study: As its CMV epitopes, the study selected recently identified HLA-C-restricted and well-studied HLA-B-restricted targets.

TCRdb ran MiXCR on the reads and lists one entry per CDR3 protein. The sample lists about a million distinct CDR3 sequences, approximately 31% seen once, with roughly 12% in the top ten. The J gene is TRBJ2-7, the V gene TRBV7-9; D is unclear. This sequence was found in a human donor in good health (CMV status not recorded). Some clones in this sample may be carry-over from other donors' samples. This specimen consisted of cultured CD8+ T cells from PBMCs, obtained from culture after CMV antigen stimulation. CDR3 nucleotides: TGTGCCAGCAGCCCCTTAAACTACTACGAGCAGTACTTC. It yields the protein CASSPLNYYEQYF.